Following are 29 T cell receptor beta chains from one sample sequenced in a study of blood T cell repertoires in COVID-19 (dated by TCRdb to between 2020 and 2021). Preparation of the library involved the immunoSEQ multiplex PCR assay. The table was pulled from immuneACCESS by TCRdb, which kept in-frame rearrangements only. Such tables lose some clones; where checked, under half of the loss comes from unresolved V genes, and the rest has no known cause. Across this sample there are under 250,000 clones, with roughly 83% seen only once. Under 30% of the sample is taken by the ten largest. The sample taken for sequencing was peripheral blood. These receptors originate from a man between 35 and 55 years old with acute or convalescent COVID-19.

The chain uses TRBV15 and TRBJ1-2; 7 nucleotides agree with TRBD1. Germline-derived CDR1 and CDR2 are LNHNV and YYDKDF (reference sequence). Trimming at V came to 7 bases and at J to 4 bases, leaving 6 bases not matched to a gene. The CDR3 has 13 residues. The CDR3 DNA reads TGTGCCACCAATTCAGGGGGGTCCTATGGCTACACCTTC. Its protein product is CATNSGGSYGYTF.

The chain recombines TRBV11-2 with TRBJ2-3; TRBD1 is a possible D gene (5 bases). V dropped 5 bases and J dropped 2 bases, with 14 bases sitting between them. CDR3 length: 15 amino acids. Germline CDR1 and CDR2: SGHAT and FQNNGV. CDR3 sequence reads: CASSRVGRITDTQYF. CDR3 nucleotides: TGTGCCAGCAGCCGAGTGGGGCGAATCACAGATACGCAGTATTTT.

The V call is TRBV5-6, the J call TRBJ1-2; a weak D match, TRBD1 (6 bases). Germline lookup yields CDR1 SGHDT and CDR2 YYEEEE. The V gene lost 4 bases and the J gene lost 5 bases, with 27 bases spanning the gap. This CDR3 region has 18 residues. In nucleotides, the CDR3 is TGTGCCAGCAGCCCGAGGGGGACCAGAATGAACTATGTATATGGCTACACCTTC. Its protein is CASSPRGTRMNYVYGYTF.

This clone was seen more than once but under ten times. This chain connects TRBV6-1 to TRBJ2-1; 11 bases are shared with TRBD2. Germline V CDR1 and CDR2: MNHNS, SASEGT. The CDR3 contains 15 residues. J gave up 6 bases and V 6 bases, and 7 bases lay outside the gene matches. The CDR3 nucleotides are TGTGCCAGCAGAGAACTAGCGGGAGCTCCCAATGAGCAGTTCTTC. Translation gives CASRELAGAPNEQFF.

This sequence joins TRBV19 and TRBJ1-4, with D perhaps matching TRBD1 (5 bases). V lost 6 bases and J lost 7, with 15 bases in between. This CDR3 spans 14 amino acids. CDR1 and CDR2 (germline): LNHDA, SQIVND (reference sequence). The CDR3 region has the DNA TGTGCCAGTAGAGACCGAACGGGGGGTGAAAAACTGTTTTTT. Amino acids: CASRDRTGGEKLFF.

The V call is TRBV6-6, the J call TRBJ2-1; 10 positions agree with TRBD1. CDR1 and CDR2 from the germline V gene are MNHNY and SVGAGI (reference sequence). This CDR3 is built from 16 residues. The V and J ends lost 5 bases and 5 bases, in that order; junction bases with no gene match: 9. The CDR3 sequence: CASSTTGTGANNEQFF. CDR3 nucleotides: TGTGCCAGCAGTACCACCGGGACAGGGGCCAACAATGAGCAGTTCTTC.

Worth noting for this clone: Within the sample, other DNA sequences also encode this same CDR3. J is TRBJ1-3 and V is TRBV5-1; 7 bases match TRBD1. The CDR3 contains 16 residues. V gave up 0 bases and J gave up 0 bases; unmatched junction bases: 3. CDR1 and CDR2 from the germline V gene are SGHRS and YFSETQ. The CDR3 DNA follows: TGCGCCAGCAGCTTGGCCGGGGACAGCTCTGGAAACACCATATATTTT. Amino acid sequence: CASSLAGDSSGNTIYF.

This clone showed up just once. This chain links TRBV7-2 with TRBJ2-3; 11 nucleotides align to TRBD2. The germline V gene has CDR1 SGHTA and CDR2 FQGNSA. The CDR3 runs to 17 residues. J gave up 2 bases and V 2 bases, and 6 bases lay outside the gene matches. As DNA, the CDR3 is TGTGCCAGCAGCTTAACCCGACTAGCGGGATACACAGATACGCAGTATTTT. This codes for CASSLTRLAGYTDTQYF. Filled out from reference TRBV7-2 and TRBJ2-3, the complete variable domain reads GAGVSQSPSNKVTEKGKDVELRCDPISGHTALYWYRQSLGQGLEFLIYFQGNSAPDKSGLPSDRFSAERTGGSVSTLTIQRTQQEDSAVYLCASSLTRLAGYTDTQYFGPGTRLTVL.

The chain couples TRBV19 to TRBJ1-5; TRBD1 might be the D (5 bases). CDR3 size: 13 residues. Germline loops: CDR1 LNHDA, CDR2 SQIVND (reference sequence). The V gene lost 0 bases and the J gene lost 8 bases, with 8 bases spanning the gap. The CDR3 loop is CASSIEGGKPQHF. The CDR3 DNA reads TGTGCCAGTAGTATAGAGGGGGGGAAGCCCCAGCATTTT.

This chain uses TRBV27 with TRBJ2-1; 12 bases line up with TRBD2. This CDR3 is built from 15 residues. Germline CDR1 and CDR2: MNHEY and SMNVEV (reference sequence). The V gene end was trimmed by 8 bases and the J gene end by 7 bases; junction bases not matched to a gene: 9. In DNA, the CDR3 is TGTGCCAGCCGTATGACTAGCGGGAGTAGGAATGAGCAGTTCTTC. It codes for CASRMTSGSRNEQFF.

The J gene is TRBJ1-2, the V gene TRBV29-1; 9 bases are shared with TRBD1. Trimming took 8 bases from V and 4 from J; bases not matched to a gene: 8. Germline values: CDR1 SQVTM, CDR2 ANQGSEA. The CDR3 runs to 13 residues. The CDR3 is CSCGTGQGYGYTF. Written as DNA, the CDR3 is TGCAGCTGTGGGACAGGGCAGGGCTATGGCTACACCTTC.

The chain combines TRBV18 with TRBJ1-2, with 11 bases matching TRBD1. CDR3 length equals 17 residues. J gave up 5 bases and V 2 bases, and 10 bases lay outside the gene matches. Germline-derived CDR1 and CDR2 are KGHSH and LQKENI. As DNA, the CDR3 is TGTGCCAGCTCACCAAACTTACGGACAGGGGGCTTATATGGCTACACCTTC. Translating gives CASSPNLRTGGLYGYTF.

This sequence joins TRBV3-1 (or the pseudogene TRBV3-2) and TRBJ2-1; 11 positions match TRBD2. The CDR3 totals 22 residues. Trimming cost V 6 bases and J 1 base; bases outside gene matches: 23. Germline CDR1 LGHDT, CDR2 YNNKEL (reference sequence). The CDR3 nucleotides read TGTGCCAGCAGTACAAAAAGAGGGGTGCCTAGCGGGAGGCCTTTTTCCTACAATGAGCAGTTCTTC. This encodes CASSTKRGVPSGRPFSYNEQFF.

This clone was counted a few times. The chain employs TRBV5-4 and TRBJ2-3, with 7 bases lining up with TRBD2. This CDR3 region has 14 residues. In germline, CDR1 is SGHNT, CDR2 YYREEE (reference sequence). V shed 3 bases, J shed 3 bases, and the junction held 4 bases outside the gene matches. CDR3 bases: TGTGCCAGCAGCTCTAGCGGAATAACAGATACGCAGTATTTT. Translating it yields CASSSSGITDTQYF.

The CDR3 here is CSVESRQGRGLGTEAFF. CDR3 DNA sequence: TGCAGCGTTGAATCCCGACAGGGACGGGGTCTGGGTACTGAAGCTTTCTTT. The V gene is TRBV29-1, the J gene TRBJ1-1; 7 bases align to TRBD1. CDR3 length: 17 amino acids. V dropped 2 bases and J dropped 5; count of bases not matched to a gene: 17. Per the germline V gene, CDR1 is SQVTM and CDR2 is ANQGSEA.

The chain combines TRBV5-8 with TRBJ2-1, with D unresolved. The V and J ends lost 4 bases and 5 bases respectively, with 13 bases between them. Germline V CDR1 and CDR2: SGHTS, YDEGEE. The CDR3 totals 14 residues. CDR3 loop: CASSPQATHNEQFF. CDR3 DNA sequence: TGTGCCAGCAGCCCTCAGGCAACACACAATGAGCAGTTCTTC.

The chain has TRBV27 and TRBJ2-1, with a weak D call TRBD2 (6 bases). There are 15 residues in the CDR3. The V and J ends lost 2 bases and 8 bases respectively, with 16 bases between them. Germline V gene sequence: CDR1 MNHEY, CDR2 SMNVEV (reference sequence). CDR3 nucleotides: TGTGCCAGCAGTTTAGGAGGGCCCTTGGAGGATGAGCAGTTCTTC. Protein product: CASSLGGPLEDEQFF.

The V and J genes are TRBV7-2 and TRBJ2-5; D might be TRBD2 (6 bases). The V gene's germline CDR1 is SGHTA and CDR2 FQGNSA. The CDR3 is 17 residues long. With 5 bases removed from V and 2 bases from J, the gap between germline ends came to 21 bases. CDR3 nucleotides: TGTGCCAGCAGCCAACCTCATATATCGGCGGGGCAAGAGACCCAGTACTTC. This translates into CASSQPHISAGQETQYF.

V is TRBV11-2 and J is TRBJ1-4; tentative D call: TRBD1 (6 bases). The CDR3 sequence is 15 residues long. V was clipped by 3 bases and J by 3 bases, with 11 bases between them. Germline V gene data show CDR1 as SGHAT and CDR2 as FQNNGV. This chain's CDR3 is CASSFVGAPNEKLFF. CDR3 in DNA: TGTGCCAGCAGCTTTGTGGGGGCGCCTAATGAAAAACTGTTTTTT.

The chain joins TRBV5-1 to TRBJ1-6; 10 bases align to TRBD1. This CDR3 is built from 16 residues. Germline values: CDR1 SGHRS, CDR2 YFSETQ. Trimming cost V 4 bases and J 6 bases; bases outside gene matches: 7. In DNA form, the CDR3 reads TGCGCCAGCAGCACGGGACAGGGGCCCGGTAATTCACCCCTCCACTTT. It translates to CASSTGQGPGNSPLHF.

The table lists this clone with a few counts. The chain carries TRBV29-1 and TRBJ2-3; 9 bases map to TRBD1. V was clipped by 4 bases and J by 2 bases; unmatched bases: 13. Germline values: CDR1 SQVTM, CDR2 ANQGSEA. This CDR3 comprises 17 residues. CDR3 region: CSVVGFQDRGPTDTQYF. The CDR3 DNA sequence: TGCAGCGTTGTAGGTTTCCAGGACAGGGGTCCCACAGATACGCAGTATTTT.

The J gene is TRBJ2-1, the V gene TRBV7-6, with 8 bases that match TRBD1. V shed 1 base, J shed 9 bases, and the junction held 8 bases outside the gene matches. Germline values: CDR1 SGHVS, CDR2 FNYEAQ. The CDR3 covers 15 residues. The CDR3 is CASSLDPDRASEQFF. Here the CDR3 DNA reads TGTGCCAGCAGCTTAGACCCGGACAGGGCAAGTGAGCAGTTCTTC.

This sequence joins TRBV11-2 and TRBJ2-1; 7 positions match TRBD1. The CDR3 spans 15 residues. J lost 0 bases, V lost 5 bases, and 4 bases had no gene match. Germline V gene sequence: CDR1 SGHAT, CDR2 FQNNGV. The CDR3 DNA reads as TGTGCCAGCAGCATCACAGGGGACTCCTACAATGAGCAGTTCTTC. Translation gives CASSITGDSYNEQFF.

The genes are TRBV24-1 and TRBJ2-3; the D is unclear. Deletions cut 10 bases from V and 2 bases from J, with 12 bases between. The germline gives CDR1 KGHDR, CDR2 SFDVKD. This CDR3 comprises 13 residues. In DNA form, the CDR3 reads TGTGCCACTAGTCCGGGTGACACAGATACGCAGTATTTT. Amino acids: CATSPGDTDTQYF.

The chain combines TRBV5-1 with TRBJ2-5; 7 bases fit TRBD2. This CDR3 is built from 14 residues. The germline CDR1 and CDR2 sequences are SGHRS and YFSETQ. The V segment lost 0 bases and the J segment 5 bases; nucleotides outside the gene matches: 4. CDR3 residues: CASSLDGLGETQYF. The CDR3 DNA is TGCGCCAGCAGCTTGGATGGACTAGGGGAGACCCAGTACTTC.

The chain carries TRBV4-1 and TRBJ1-6; perhaps TRBD1 as D (5 bases). Trimming pared 4 bases from V and 8 bases from J, leaving 21 bases between. There are 17 residues in the CDR3. The V gene's germline CDR1 is MGHRA and CDR2 YSYEKL. The CDR3 DNA reads TGCGCCAGCAGCCGAGACGACAGTGCAACAAATTATTCACCCCTCCACTTT. This sequence encodes CASSRDDSATNYSPLHF.

V gene TRBV5-4 combines with J gene TRBJ2-5; 9 nucleotides align to TRBD2. Trimming removed 3 bases from V and 1 base from J; junction bases left unmatched: 10. The CDR3 loop spans 17 amino acids. CDR1 is SGHNT, CDR2 YYREEE, per germline (reference sequence). The DNA for the CDR3 is TGTGCCAGCAGCTATTTTTTGACTAGCGGAGCCCAAGAGACCCAGTACTTC. It is translated as CASSYFLTSGAQETQYF.

V is TRBV12-5 and J is TRBJ1-3; TRBD1 might be the D (5 bases). V lost 5 bases to trimming and J lost 7 bases, with 15 bases between them. This CDR3 has 14 amino acids. Germline CDR1 LGHNT, CDR2 FRNRAP. The chain's CDR3 is CASGPFAGGNTIYF. CDR3 coding DNA: TGTGCTAGTGGTCCCTTCGCCGGGGGGAACACCATATATTTT.

The rearrangement links TRBV19 to TRBJ2-1; D is perhaps TRBD1 (6 bases). Trimming cost V 4 bases and J 0 bases, with 16 bases left between them. CDR3 length: 17 amino acids. CDR1 LNHDA and CDR2 SQIVND come from the germline V gene (reference sequence). CDR3 residues: CASSTETGRSSYNEQFF. The CDR3 bases are TGTGCCAGTAGTACCGAGACAGGCCGGAGCTCCTACAATGAGCAGTTCTTC. The full variable domain, completed using reference TRBV19 and TRBJ2-1, is DGGITQSPKYLFRKEGQNVTLSCEQNLNHDAMYWYRQDPGQGLRLIYYSQIVNDFQKGDIAEGYSVSREKKESFPLTVTSAQKNPTAFYLCASSTETGRSSYNEQFFGPGTRLTVL.